This is a list of T cell receptor beta chains from one sample in a study of T cells in Graves' hyperthyroidism and ophthalmopathy. Via MiXCR, TCRdb re-called the multiplex PCR reads, giving one row per CDR3 protein. This sample has about 520,000 distinct CDR3 sequences, with roughly 20% found just once. Material for sequencing was blood. Every receptor here comes from a man younger than 30 with Graves' hyperthyroidism. CDR3s include the opening cysteine and the closing phenylalanine or tryptophan. A D gene is named only where the DNA matches it firmly. Size is stated for part of the rows, as once, few or many counts, or as a class when the clone is expanded.

clone size,J gene,V gene,D gene,CDR3 length,CDR3 protein,CDR3 DNA
many,TRBJ2-7,TRBV11-2,NA,17,CASSLDPGSDGWYEQYF,TGTGCCAGCAGCTTAGATCCGGGGTCGGACGGGTGGTACGAGCAGTACTTC
NA,TRBJ2-3,TRBV6-2/TRBV6-3,NA,15,CASGRRGGGTDTQYF,TGTGCCAGCGGACGGCGAGGGGGGGGCACAGATACGCAGTATTTT
many,TRBJ2-5,TRBV6-1,NA,13,CASTRSLRETQYF,TGTGCCAGCACCCGGAGCCTAAGGGAGACCCAGTACTTC
many,TRBJ1-1,TRBV12-3/TRBV12-4,NA,14,CASIMGGFGGRAFF,TGTGCCAGCATTATGGGAGGGTTTGGAGGACGGGCTTTCTTT
NA,TRBJ2-5,TRBV6-1,TRBD1,14,CASRPQGAEETQYF,TGTGCCAGCAGACCCCAGGGGGCTGAGGAGACCCAGTACTTC
few,TRBJ1-6,TRBV6-1,NA,14,CASSGNGLNSPLHF,TGTGCCAGCAGTGGCAACGGACTGAATTCACCCCTCCACTTT
many,TRBJ1-6,TRBV7-8,NA,15,CASSLVAGTPQTLHF,TGTGCCAGCAGCTTAGTAGCGGGGACTCCCCAAACCCTCCACTTT
NA,TRBJ1-2,TRBV28,NA,15,CASTLGRPSFGGYTF,TGTGCCAGCACTCTAGGGAGACCTTCATTCGGTGGCTACACCTTC
few,TRBJ2-2,TRBV10-3,NA,12,CATNRDTGELFF,TGTGCCACCAACAGGGATACCGGGGAGCTGTTTTTT
many,TRBJ2-7,TRBV11-2,TRBD2,13,CATRLGGRGEQYF,TGTGCCACCAGGCTGGGCGGGAGGGGCGAGCAGTACTTC
many,TRBJ2-2,TRBV20-1,NA,17,CSAQERGGLVNTGELFF,TGCAGTGCTCAGGAGAGGGGTGGGTTAGTGAACACCGGGGAGCTGTTTTTT
NA,TRBJ1-5,TRBV19,NA,14,CASNSLGLTQPQHF,TGTGCCAGTAACTCCCTGGGGTTGACACAGCCCCAGCATTTT
NA,TRBJ2-2,TRBV19,NA,16,CASSTLIGLNTGELFF,TGTGCCAGTAGTACGCTCATCGGCCTGAACACCGGGGAGCTGTTTTTT
many,TRBJ2-7,TRBV28,NA,12,CASSEGHYEQYF,TGTGCCAGCTCGGAGGGGCACTACGAGCAGTACTTC
NA,TRBJ1-5,TRBV6-1,NA,16,CASSGIPGQDNQPQHF,TGTGCCAGCAGTGGAATCCCGGGACAAGACAATCAGCCCCAGCATTTT
many,TRBJ1-2,TRBV12-3/TRBV12-4,TRBD1,12,CASTDRVDGYTF,TGTGCCAGCACGGACAGGGTAGATGGCTACACCTTC
many,TRBJ2-5,TRBV15,NA,16,CATSRDGLTLPETQYF,TGTGCCACCAGCAGAGATGGGCTCACACTACCAGAGACCCAGTACTTC
many,TRBJ1-2,TRBV7-2,NA,13,CASSHAQTYGYTF,TGTGCCAGCAGCCACGCCCAGACCTATGGCTACACCTTC
many,TRBJ2-7,TRBV27,NA,14,CASSFRPTGGEQYF,TGTGCCAGCAGTTTTCGTCCGACAGGTGGCGAGCAGTACTTC
once,TRBJ2-7,TRBV12-3/TRBV12-4,TRBD2,18,CASSWKLRASGKTYEQYF,TGTGCCAGCAGTTGGAAATTAAGGGCTAGCGGTAAGACCTACGAGCAGTACTTC
many,TRBJ2-5,TRBV28,TRBD2,15,CASRALAGTKETQYF,TGTGCCAGCAGGGCACTAGCGGGGACGAAAGAGACCCAGTACTTC
many,TRBJ2-2,TRBV12-3/TRBV12-4,NA,13,CASSYRPPGELFF,TGTGCCAGCAGTTACCGACCCCCGGGGGAGCTGTTTTTT
NA,TRBJ2-2,TRBV28,TRBD1,18,CASRGTLMTGGNTGELLF,TGTGCCAGCAGAGGAACCCTTATGACAGGGGGCAACACCGGGGAGCTGCTTTTT
few,TRBJ2-7,TRBV18,NA,15,CASSPPGGRRYEQYF,TGTGCCAGCTCACCACCAGGAGGGAGGAGGTACGAGCAGTACTTC
many,TRBJ2-5,TRBV6-2/TRBV6-3,TRBD2,19,CASSYSMSIWRGSQETQYF,TGTGCCAGCAGTTACTCCATGTCTATCTGGCGGGGGAGTCAAGAGACCCAGTACTTC
NA,TRBJ1-2,TRBV6-1,NA,14,CASRPFGGFGGYTF,TGTGCCAGCAGACCCTTTGGGGGGTTCGGTGGCTACACCTTC
few,TRBJ2-7,TRBV2,TRBD2,13,CASRLAVAYEQYF,TGTGCCAGCAGGCTAGCGGTCGCTTACGAGCAGTACTTC
NA,TRBJ2-7,TRBV28,TRBD2,14,CASSPLGLAEEQYF,TGTGCCAGCAGTCCCTTGGGACTAGCTGAAGAGCAGTACTTC
NA,TRBJ2-7,TRBV6-2/TRBV6-3,NA,12,CATMADSKAQYF,TGTGCCACGATGGCCGATTCTAAGGCGCAGTACTTC
NA,TRBJ1-6,TRBV2,TRBD1,16,CASSEGAGGVNSPLHF,TGTGCCAGCAGTGAGGGGGCAGGGGGCGTCAATTCACCCCTCCACTTC
many,TRBJ1-5,TRBV19,NA,16,CASSPSRFASNQPQHF,TGTGCCAGTAGTCCCTCTCGCTTCGCTAGCAATCAGCCCCAGCATTTT
NA,TRBJ1-5,TRBV28,NA,17,CASSLRGARKGNQPQHF,TGTGCCAGCAGTTTACGGGGGGCGCGTAAGGGCAATCAGCCCCAGCATTTT
many,TRBJ1-1,TRBV2,TRBD1,17,CASSESGGLGPNTEAFF,TGTGCCAGCAGTGAATCAGGGGGGCTGGGCCCGAACACTGAAGCTTTCTTT
NA,TRBJ2-7,TRBV6-2/TRBV6-3,NA,12,CASGNPDYEQYF,TGTGCCAGCGGGAACCCCGACTACGAGCAGTACTTC
NA,TRBJ2-7,TRBV5-1,TRBD1,16,CASSLAPRQGVYEQYF,TGCGCCAGCAGCTTGGCCCCGAGACAGGGAGTGTACGAGCAGTACTTC
many,TRBJ2-7,TRBV12-3/TRBV12-4,TRBD2,12,CASSWGGDEQYF,TGTGCCAGCAGTTGGGGGGGGGACGAGCAGTACTTC
many,TRBJ1-1,TRBV10-1,NA,15,CASSESNRGLTEAFF,TGCGCCAGCAGTGAGTCGAATAGGGGTCTGACTGAAGCTTTCTTT
NA,TRBJ1-3,TRBV6-1,NA,15,CASIGTVDSGNTIYF,TGTGCCAGCATCGGGACGGTGGACTCTGGAAACACCATATATTTT
many,TRBJ1-1,TRBV7-9,NA,12,CASSSIAGEAFF,TGTGCCAGCAGCTCAATTGCGGGTGAAGCTTTCTTT
many,TRBJ1-1,TRBV11-1,TRBD1,19,CASSLVEGTGQWPGTEAFF,TGTGCCAGCAGCTTAGTCGAGGGGACAGGGCAATGGCCGGGGACTGAAGCTTTCTTT
NA,TRBJ1-6,TRBV2,NA,14,CASSDLHRQSPLHF,TGTGCCAGCAGTGACCTCCACCGGCAATCACCCCTCCACTTT
NA,TRBJ1-5,TRBV4-2,NA,15,CASRPTGISNQPQHF,TGTGCCAGCAGGCCGACAGGAATTAGCAATCAGCCCCAGCATTTT
NA,TRBJ1-1,TRBV19,NA,13,CASSWDPGTEAFF,TGTGCCAGTAGTTGGGATCCGGGCACTGAAGCTTTCTTT
NA,TRBJ2-7,TRBV5-1,NA,16,CASSLAGRGDSYEQYF,TGCGCCAGCAGCTTGGCCGGCAGGGGGGACTCCTACGAGCAGTACTTC
many,TRBJ1-5,TRBV12-3/TRBV12-4,NA,14,CASSLQVYNQPQHF,TGTGCCAGCAGTTTACAGGTTTACAATCAGCCCCAGCATTTT
few,TRBJ1-5,TRBV7-8,NA,15,CASSSGRASNQPQHF,TGTGCCAGCAGCTCCGGTAGGGCTAGCAATCAGCCCCAGCATTTT
many,TRBJ1-5,TRBV12-3/TRBV12-4,TRBD1,20,CASSLVLRTGAYRSNQPQHF,TGTGCCAGCAGTTTAGTGTTACGGACAGGAGCATATAGGAGCAATCAGCCCCAGCATTTT
few,TRBJ2-7,TRBV6-2/TRBV6-3,TRBD1,18,CASSLRIQTGISSYEQYF,TGTGCCAGCAGTCTCAGAATACAGACAGGGATAAGCTCCTACGAGCAGTACTTC
many,TRBJ1-3,TRBV7-2,TRBD1,14,CASSPGTGRNTIYF,TGTGCCAGCAGCCCCGGGACAGGACGAAACACCATATATTTT
many,TRBJ2-7,TRBV2,NA,13,CASRIHTGYEQYF,TGTGCCAGCAGGATCCACACAGGCTACGAGCAGTACTTC
NA,TRBJ1-5,TRBV27,NA,16,CACSPFTEDSNQPQHF,TGTGCCTGCAGTCCATTTACAGAGGATAGCAATCAGCCCCAGCATTTT
NA,TRBJ2-4,TRBV30,TRBD1,14,CAWLPTGTKNIQYF,TGTGCCTGGCTTCCGACAGGGACCAAAAACATTCAGTACTTC